The 17 T cell receptor beta chains presented below share a single source sample, sequenced in a study of blood T cell repertoires in COVID-19. The table came from immunoSEQ multiplex PCR; TCRdb's copy has only in-frame clones and leaves some out. The sample shows about 74,000 clones, around 90% of them seen only once. The material sequenced was peripheral blood. These receptors all stem from a human donor in a cohort sampled during active COVID-19.

The J gene is TRBJ2-7, the V gene TRBV18, with 9 bases aligning to TRBD1. The CDR3 has 14 amino acids. The germline V gene encodes CDR1 KGHSH and CDR2 LQKENI. V trimming: 1 base; J trimming: 5 bases; junction bases outside the gene matches: 3. DNA of the CDR3: TGTGCCAGCTCACCACGGGGGACAGGGAACGAGCAGTACTTC. Protein sequence: CASSPRGTGNEQYF.

This chain connects TRBV4-3 to TRBJ2-3; a weak D match, TRBD1 (6 bases). The V gene lost 0 bases and the J gene lost 4 bases, with 14 bases spanning the gap. CDR1 and CDR2 from the germline V gene are LGHNA and YSLEER. The CDR3 has 16 residues. This CDR3 reads CASSQEPGVEADTQYF. The CDR3 nucleotides are TGCGCCAGCAGCCAAGAACCAGGGGTAGAAGCAGATACGCAGTATTTT.

The chain joins TRBV19 to TRBJ2-3; D may be TRBD2 (5 bases). The CDR3 runs 13 residues. Looked up from germline, CDR1 is LNHDA and CDR2 is SQIVND (reference sequence). V was shortened by 8 bases and J by 2 bases, with 11 bases between the two germline ends. The DNA for the CDR3 is TGTGCCAGTTGTGCGGGCAACACAGATACGCAGTATTTT. Protein product: CASCAGNTDTQYF.

The V gene is TRBV7-2, the J gene TRBJ2-7, with D perhaps matching TRBD2 (5 bases). V lost 0 bases, J lost 5 bases, and 17 bases lay in between. The CDR3 runs to 16 residues. Per germline, CDR1 SGHTA and CDR2 FQGNSA. The CDR3 reads CASSLASLGGRNEQYF. In nucleotides, the CDR3 is TGTGCCAGCAGCTTAGCATCACTAGGAGGTAGGAACGAGCAGTACTTC.

This sequence joins TRBV5-5 and TRBJ1-2, with D unclear. In germline, CDR1 is SGHKS, CDR2 YYEKEE (reference sequence). This CDR3 contains 15 residues. Trimming shortened V by 2 bases and J by 7 bases, and 18 bases separated the two germline ends. The CDR3 loop reads CASSLGGWRASGYTF. The CDR3 coding sequence is TGTGCCAGCAGCTTAGGCGGGTGGCGTGCGAGTGGCTACACCTTC.

V usage is TRBV9 and J usage is TRBJ2-5; the D gene is possibly TRBD1 (7 bases). This CDR3 has 17 amino acids. V lost 0 bases and J lost 5, with 20 bases in between. Germline V gives CDR1 SGDLS, CDR2 YYNGEE. The CDR3 here is CASSVGAGTDPRETQYF. CDR3 coding DNA: TGTGCCAGCAGCGTAGGCGCGGGGACAGATCCGCGGGAGACCCAGTACTTC.

The J gene is TRBJ1-5, the V gene TRBV7-2, with 10 bases identical to TRBD1. V shed 5 bases, J shed 0 bases, and the junction held 7 bases outside the gene matches. The CDR3 has 17 residues. CDR1 is SGHTA and CDR2 is FQGNSA in the germline V gene. The CDR3 reads CASSQRTGGFSNQPQHF. CDR3 in DNA: TGTGCCAGCAGCCAAAGGACAGGGGGGTTTAGCAATCAGCCCCAGCATTTT.

This clone showed up just once. This chain uses TRBV4-3 with TRBJ2-7; 13 positions agree with TRBD2. CDR3 length equals 15 residues. Trimming at V came to 2 bases and at J to 4 bases, leaving 2 bases not matched to a gene. The germline CDR1 and CDR2 sequences are LGHNA and YSLEER. The CDR3, as DNA: TGCGCCAGCAGCCAACAGACTAGCGGGGGGTACGAGCAGTACTTC. Its translation is CASSQQTSGGYEQYF.

The chain employs TRBV7-9 and TRBJ1-1, with a possible D match to TRBD1 (6 bases). Germline assignment: CDR1 SEHNR and CDR2 FQNEAQ (reference sequence). The CDR3 runs to 13 residues. Deletions cut 5 bases from V and 3 bases from J, with 10 bases between. Here the CDR3 reads CASSGTGHTEAFF. CDR3 nucleotide sequence: TGTGCCAGCAGCGGCACAGGGCACACTGAAGCTTTCTTT.

V usage is TRBV10-3 and J usage is TRBJ1-2; 8 bases line up with TRBD1. Germline V gives CDR1 ENHRY, CDR2 SYGVKD. Trimming removed 8 bases from V and 5 bases from J; junction bases left unmatched: 7. The CDR3 sequence is 13 residues long. CDR3 bases: TGTGCCATCGGTCAGACAGGGGTTTATGGCTACACCTTC. Its translation: CAIGQTGVYGYTF.

The chain employs TRBV24-1 and TRBJ1-2; 10 bases agree with TRBD1. The CDR3 is 11 residues long. Germline V gives CDR1 KGHDR, CDR2 SFDVKD. V shed 9 bases, J shed 6 bases, and the junction held 0 bases outside the gene matches. CDR3 loop: CATGTGDGYTF. The CDR3 bases are TGTGCCACCGGGACAGGGGATGGCTACACCTTC.

This chain uses TRBV6-5 with TRBJ1-1, with 7 nucleotides matching TRBD1. V gave up 2 bases and J gave up 1 base; unmatched junction bases: 1. This CDR3 is 14 amino acids long. Germline V gene sequence: CDR1 MNHEY, CDR2 SVGAGI. This CDR3 reads CASSYGTENTEAFF. The CDR3 DNA reads TGTGCCAGCAGTTACGGGACAGAGAACACTGAAGCTTTCTTT.

V is TRBV4-3 and J is TRBJ2-1, with TRBD2 as a possible D gene (5 bases). The ends were cut back, 1 base at V and 9 bases at J, with 10 bases in the middle. Germline values: CDR1 LGHNA, CDR2 YSLEER. The CDR3 length is 13 residues. In DNA, the CDR3 is TGCGCCAGCAGCCAAGTGGGAAGCGGTGAGCAGTTCTTC. Translation: CASSQVGSGEQFF.

With regard to this clone: At one end the junction does not follow the germline gene, possibly because of a read error. J is TRBJ2-1 and V is TRBV7-2; 10 nucleotides agree with TRBD2. This CDR3 comprises 14 residues. CDR1 is SGHTA, CDR2 FQGNSA, per germline. The CDR3 DNA reads TGTGCCAGCAGCCTAGCGGGAGCAGGAGGAGAGCAGTTCTTC. Protein sequence: CASSLAGAGGEQFF.

V gene TRBV12-3 or TRBV12-4 combines with J gene TRBJ2-7; D call uncertain. This CDR3 has 13 amino acids. The ends were cut back, 2 bases at V and 0 bases at J, with 5 bases in the middle. The CDR3 region is CASSLTGSYEQYF. DNA for the CDR3: TGTGCCAGCAGTTTAACCGGCTCCTACGAGCAGTACTTC.

A single count supports this clone. The CDR3 loop is CASSPGLVGEQYF. CDR3 nucleotide sequence: TGTGCCAGCAGTCCGGGACTAGTGGGAGAGCAGTACTTC. V and J are TRBV6-2 or TRBV6-3 and TRBJ2-7; 8 positions agree with TRBD2. V lost 5 bases and J lost 7; bases outside the gene matches: 7. The CDR3 loop spans 13 amino acids. CDR1 MNHEY and CDR2 SVGEGT come from the germline V gene.

The chain recombines TRBV6-6 with TRBJ2-2; D unclear. The CDR3 has 12 amino acids. Trimming shortened V by 7 bases and J by 5 bases, and 8 bases separated the two germline ends. Germline CDR1 is MNHNY and CDR2 is SVGAGI (reference sequence). The chain's CDR3 is CASMAATGELFF. CDR3 DNA: TGTGCCAGCATGGCCGCTACCGGGGAGCTGTTTTTT.